This T cell receptor beta chain was captured by sequencing in a study of cytomegalovirus exposure and HLA in healthy donors. For this clone: The target antigen is unknown.

Healthy donors of bone marrow made up the group. Nominal health characterized the donors when sampled, though unrecorded immune exposures were likely. Trimming took 0 bases from V and 0 from J, leaving 3 bases between them. The CDR3 spans 15 residues. The germline V gene encodes CDR1 LGHNA and CDR2 YSLEER. This PCR relied on a set of 60 Vbeta primers and 13 Jbeta primers. Method: immunoSEQ multiplex PCR; TCRdb's copy keeps in-frame clones and lacks some. The sample carries some 220,000 clones, more than 85% recorded once. Study observations and caveats: Data from an earlier analysis indicated that most TCR beta V segments were productive either about 87% or about 30% of the time.

The clonotype originates from a woman aged 18-29 years in good health and CMV-seronegative. The gene calls are TRBV4-3 and TRBJ2-6; D uncertain. Sequencing input: PBMCs. CDR3 amino acids: CASSQDHSGANVLTF. For the CDR3, the DNA is TGCGCCAGCAGCCAAGATCACTCTGGGGCCAACGTCCTGACTTTC.